The 27 T cell receptor beta chains below all came from one sample that was sequenced in a study of cytomegalovirus exposure and HLA in healthy donors. PCR employed 60 Vbeta and 13 Jbeta primers. This table comes from immunoSEQ multiplex PCR, and its TCRdb copy is limited to in-frame clones, with some not included. The sample shows around 90,000 clones, 81% of them seen only once. Source material: PBMCs. These receptors all stem from a human donor in good health.

This clone was seen a few times. V usage is TRBV6-1 and J usage is TRBJ2-3; 9 bases are a match to TRBD2. The trim removed 1 base at V and 0 bases at J, leaving 5 bases unmatched. The CDR3 loop spans 17 amino acids. Looked up from germline, CDR1 is MNHNS and CDR2 is SASEGT. CDR3 residues: CASSEVAGGHSTDTQYF. The CDR3 bases are TGTGCCAGCAGTGAAGTGGCGGGGGGGCATAGCACAGATACGCAGTATTTT.

The gene calls are TRBV29-1 and TRBJ2-5; a possible D gene is TRBD1 (6 bases). This CDR3 region has 12 residues. Germline V gene sequence: CDR1 SQVTM, CDR2 ANQGSEA. Trimming removed 7 bases from V and 5 bases from J, with 14 bases in between. CDR3 amino acids: CSARGGGETQYF. CDR3 coding DNA: TGCAGCGCACGAGGGGGTGGGGAGACCCAGTACTTC.

This clone was picked up one time. This chain uses TRBV23-1 with TRBJ2-6, with D possibly TRBD1 on 6 matching bases. TRBV23-1 is an ORF; its function is uncertain. CDR3 length: 18 residues. Trimming stripped 3 bases from V and 1 base from J, with 16 bases between. CDR3 in amino acids: CASSHPGVPNSGANVLTF. As DNA, the CDR3 is TGCGCCAGCAGTCATCCAGGGGTCCCTAATTCTGGGGCCAACGTCCTGACTTTC.

The chain employs TRBV5-4 and TRBJ2-6; D might be TRBD1 (5 bases). V was pared by 0 bases and J by 3 bases, with 7 bases between. This CDR3 spans 15 amino acids. Germline-derived CDR1 and CDR2 are SGHNT and YYREEE (reference sequence). CDR3 residues: CASSLEGDGANVLTF. In DNA form, the CDR3 reads TGTGCCAGCAGCTTGGAAGGGGATGGGGCCAACGTCCTGACTTTC.

This clone was found a few times. The chain joins TRBV10-3 to TRBJ1-1, with D possibly being TRBD1 (5 bases). Germline V gene lookup returns CDR1 ENHRY and CDR2 SYGVKD. V dropped 4 bases and J dropped 4 bases, with 13 bases sitting between them. The CDR3 contains 14 residues. The CDR3 DNA reads as TGTGCCATCAGTGGCAGGGAAATGGCCACTGAAGCTTTCTTT. It specifies CAISGREMATEAFF.

The gene calls are TRBV19 and TRBJ2-5; 11 bases agree with TRBD2. After removal of 2 bases from V and 4 bases from J, the junction contained 3 bases not matched to a gene. The CDR3 is 15 residues long. The V gene's germline CDR1 is LNHDA and CDR2 SQIVND (reference sequence). DNA of the CDR3: TGTGCCAGTAGTATAACTGGGACTAGCGGAGAGACCCAGTACTTC. It codes for CASSITGTSGETQYF.

This clone was detected only a few times. J is TRBJ1-5 and V is TRBV2; no definite D call. Germline CDR1 is SNHLY and CDR2 is FYNNEI. V shed 1 base and J shed 9 bases, with 13 bases lying between them. There are 14 residues in the CDR3. The DNA of the CDR3 is TGTGCCAGCAGTGAAGGGGCCCCGATTGGGCCCCAGCATTTT. It yields the protein CASSEGAPIGPQHF.

As concerns this clone: Relative to the germline gene, one junction end is altered; a read error may explain this. V gene TRBV11-1 combines with J gene TRBJ1-6; unclear D gene. This CDR3 region has 18 residues. Looked up from germline, CDR1 is SGHAT and CDR2 is FQDESV (reference sequence). The CDR3 nucleotides are TGTGCCAGCGGCTTATCTGGAACTAGGGACTCCTATAATTCACCCCTCCACTTT. Residues: CASGLSGTRDSYNSPLHF.

This clone was found a few times. The sample has other DNA sequences that encode this CDR3 too. V and J are TRBV5-1 and TRBJ2-7; D is perhaps TRBD1 (6 bases). Germline lookup yields CDR1 SGHRS and CDR2 YFSETQ. With 0 bases removed from V and 1 base from J, the gap between germline ends came to 8 bases. The CDR3 covers 14 residues. As DNA, the CDR3 is TGCGCCAGCAGCTTGGGTCAGGGGTCCTACGAGCAGTACTTC. The encoded protein is CASSLGQGSYEQYF.

This chain links TRBV4-1 with TRBJ1-5; TRBD1 matches 8 bases. This CDR3 has 12 amino acids. Trimming at V came to 5 bases and at J to 6 bases, leaving 0 bases not matched to a gene. Germline V lookup: CDR1 MGHRA, CDR2 YSYEKL. The CDR3 sequence is CASSGQGQPQHF. In DNA form, the CDR3 reads TGCGCCAGCAGCGGACAGGGTCAGCCCCAGCATTTT.

This chain joins TRBV4-2 and TRBJ2-5; 8 bases agree with TRBD1. The V and J ends lost 5 bases and 1 base, in that order; junction bases with no gene match: 6. Germline V gene sequence: CDR1 LGHNA, CDR2 YNFKEQ. The length of the CDR3 is 15 residues. CDR3 sequence: CASSYTGTGQETQYF. CDR3 sequence (DNA): TGTGCCAGCAGCTATACCGGGACAGGCCAAGAGACCCAGTACTTC.

This chain connects TRBV2 to TRBJ2-7; 7 bases match TRBD1. Germline CDR1 is SNHLY and CDR2 is FYNNEI. The CDR3 totals 15 residues. The junction had 4 bases not matched to a gene; V was cut back by 0 bases and J by 2 bases. Here the CDR3 reads CASSEAGQLAYEQYF. The CDR3 coding sequence is TGTGCCAGCAGTGAAGCGGGACAGCTAGCCTACGAGCAGTACTTC.

The table lists this clone with a few counts. This chain connects TRBV28 to TRBJ1-6, with 10 bases that match TRBD1. The CDR3 is made up of 15 amino acids. The junction had 6 bases not matched to a gene; V was cut back by 2 bases and J by 11 bases. Germline V gene data show CDR1 as MDHEN and CDR2 as SYDVKM. DNA of the CDR3: TGTGCCAGCAGTTTACCCGGGACAGGGGTGGCACCCCTCCACTTT. This sequence encodes CASSLPGTGVAPLHF.

This chain links TRBV11-3 with TRBJ2-2; weak D call: TRBD2 (6 bases). V was clipped by 5 bases and J by 7 bases, with 14 bases between them. Germline values: CDR1 SGHNT, CDR2 YENEEA. The CDR3 spans 14 residues. The CDR3: CASSRTTQGGELFF. CDR3 bases: TGTGCCAGCAGCCGGACTACCCAAGGCGGGGAGCTGTTTTTT.

The chain combines TRBV7-9 with TRBJ2-1; 7 bases are shared with TRBD2. In germline, CDR1 is SEHNR, CDR2 FQNEAQ (reference sequence). V was clipped by 2 bases and J by 7 bases; unmatched bases: 8. The CDR3 is 15 amino acids. The CDR3 spells CASSLTRDGGNEQFF. The CDR3 DNA is TGTGCCAGCAGCTTAACGCGGGACGGGGGGAATGAGCAGTTCTTC. Using reference TRBV7-9 and TRBJ2-1 for the parts outside the CDR3, the full variable domain is DTGVSQNPRHKITKRGQNVTFRCDPISEHNRLYWYRQTLGQGPEFLTYFQNEAQLEKSRLLSDRFSAERPKGSFSTLEIQRTEQGDSAMYLCASSLTRDGGNEQFFGPGTRLTVL.

With respect to this clone: Compared with germline, one end of the junction differs, possibly owing to a read error. The rearrangement joins TRBV7-8 to TRBJ1-1; D might be TRBD1 (5 bases). Germline V lookup: CDR1 SGHVS, CDR2 FQNEAQ. This CDR3 is 15 amino acids long. Written as DNA, the CDR3 is TGTGCCAGCAGCTTCGATGTAGGGGTGAACACTGAAGCTTCCTTT. Translation gives CASSFDVGVNTEASF.

The V call is TRBV28, the J call TRBJ2-1; TRBD1 might be the D (6 bases). Trimming pared 3 bases from V and 9 bases from J, leaving 18 bases between. This CDR3 comprises 15 residues. Looked up from germline, CDR1 is MDHEN and CDR2 is SYDVKM. The CDR3 reads CASSFEGRGNTEQFF. CDR3 nucleotide sequence: TGTGCCAGCAGTTTTGAGGGTAGGGGGAATACTGAGCAGTTCTTC.

The chain links TRBV7-8 to TRBJ2-2, with TRBD1 identical over 10 bases. Germline assignment: CDR1 SGHVS and CDR2 FQNEAQ. Trimming removed 5 bases from V and 4 bases from J; junction bases left unmatched: 10. CDR3 size: 17 residues. The CDR3 nucleotides read TGTGCCAGCAGCCCAAGGGGGGGGACAGGGGTCACCGGGGAGCTGTTTTTT. The encoded protein is CASSPRGGTGVTGELFF. Full variable domain (missing parts from reference TRBV7-8 and TRBJ2-2): GAGVSQSPRYKVAKRGQDVALRCDPISGHVSLFWYQQALGQGPEFLTYFQNEAQLDKSGLPSDRFFAERPEGSVSTLKIQRTQQEDSAVYLCASSPRGGTGVTGELFFGEGSRLTVL.

The chain carries TRBV6-5 and TRBJ2-5; no firm D call. Trimming took off 8 bases at V and 3 bases at J, with 7 bases between the two ends. CDR1 is MNHEY, CDR2 SVGAGI, per germline. The CDR3 length is 11 residues. The CDR3 spells CASGFKETQYF. CDR3 DNA: TGTGCCAGCGGTTTTAAAGAGACCCAGTACTTC.

The sample holds a few counts of this clone. The chain is built from TRBV7-9 and TRBJ2-2, with D perhaps matching TRBD2 (5 bases). This CDR3 contains 15 residues. The germline V and J ends were trimmed by 5 bases and 5 bases, with 15 bases remaining between them. CDR1 is SEHNR, CDR2 FQNEAQ, per germline (reference sequence). As DNA, the CDR3 is TGTGCCAGCAGCAATCCCCTTACGGGGACCGGGGAGCTGTTTTTT. Protein product: CASSNPLTGTGELFF.

The chain carries TRBV4-2 and TRBJ1-2; D unresolved. Germline V gives CDR1 LGHNA, CDR2 YNFKEQ. The germline V and J ends were trimmed by 1 base and 2 bases, with 11 bases remaining between them. This CDR3 region has 15 residues. For the CDR3, the DNA is TGTGCCAGCAGCCAAGGAGACGGAGCAAACTATGGCTACACCTTC. Its translation is CASSQGDGANYGYTF.

The chain carries TRBV7-2 and TRBJ2-5; D unclear. The J call could be wrong; TRBJ2-7 is a better fit for the DNA end. Per the germline V gene, CDR1 is SGHTA and CDR2 is FQGNSA. CDR3 size: 11 residues. CDR3 sequence: CASSFFYEQYF. CDR3 coding DNA: TGTGCCAGCAGCTTCTTCTACGAGCAGTACTTC.

The chain recombines TRBV27 with TRBJ1-2; possibly TRBD1 for D (5 bases). CDR3 length equals 14 residues. Germline V gene data show CDR1 as MNHEY and CDR2 as SMNVEV (reference sequence). V was cut by 6 bases and J by 0 bases, with 11 bases left in between. CDR3 sequence reads: CASSQGPSNYGYTF. The CDR3 DNA sequence: TGTGCCAGCAGCCAGGGCCCCTCTAACTATGGCTACACCTTC.

With respect to this clone: Other nucleotide sequences in the sample specify the same CDR3. The V call is TRBV7-2, the J call TRBJ1-6; unclear D gene. The CDR3 has 13 amino acids. Germline V gene lookup returns CDR1 SGHTA and CDR2 FQGNSA. V was pared by 1 base and J by 13 bases, with 11 bases between. The CDR3 loop reads CASSLGGRGPLHF. CDR3 coding DNA: TGTGCCAGCAGCTTAGGGGGTCGAGGGCCCCTCCACTTT.

This chain links TRBV19 with TRBJ2-3, with 8 bases lining up with TRBD1. This CDR3 is built from 16 residues. Germline V gene lookup returns CDR1 LNHDA and CDR2 SQIVND (reference sequence). V was pared by 5 bases and J by 0 bases, with 7 bases of the junction left unmatched. CDR3 region: CASSPQQGGSTDTQYF. The CDR3 DNA reads as TGTGCCAGTAGTCCTCAACAGGGGGGTAGCACAGATACGCAGTATTTT.

The CDR3 bases are TGTGCCAGCAGCCAAGGACAGGCAAGAGGGACCCAGTACTTC. Translation gives CASSQGQARGTQYF. V usage is TRBV14 and J usage is TRBJ2-5; tentatively, D is TRBD1 (6 bases). This CDR3 region has 14 residues. CDR1 SGHDN and CDR2 FVKESK come from the germline V gene. Trimming removed 1 base from V and 7 bases from J, with 13 bases in between.

The chain has TRBV18 and TRBJ2-1, with 8 positions matching TRBD2. This CDR3 comprises 22 residues. J lost 2 bases, V lost 1 base, and 22 bases had no gene match. Germline V gene data show CDR1 as KGHSH and CDR2 as LQKENI. DNA for the CDR3: TGTGCCAGCTCACCACGTCAACCCGGGACTAGGGCCGTGCGACTGGCCTACAATGAGCAGTTCTTC. Translating it yields CASSPRQPGTRAVRLAYNEQFF.